This is a list of T cell receptor beta chains from one sample in a study of identical twins. Each CDR3 protein is one row after TCRdb ran MiXCR on the 5' RACE reads. Of 220,000 or so distinct CDR3 sequences listed, about 7% are singletons. The same data also contributed to another study, on yellow fever vaccine responses in identical twins.

The sequenced sample was memory (CD45RO+) T cells sorted from blood. The receptors were sampled from a woman between 18 and 29 years old in good health. Both conserved end residues are part of each CDR3. D genes are given only for firm matches. Some rows have no size entry. The others give once, few or many, or a class for an expanded clone.

size	length	J	D	V	DNA	CDR3
NA	14	TRBJ2-1	TRBD2	TRBV27	TGTGCCAGCAGTCAGGGACTACAATACAATGAGCAGTTCTTC	CASSQGLQYNEQFF
NA	13	TRBJ1-1	NA	TRBV6-1	TGTGCCAGCAGTGAATGGGGAAACACTGAAGCTTTCTTT	CASSEWGNTEAFF
NA	15	TRBJ1-5	TRBD1	TRBV4-1	TGCGCCAGCAGCCAATCAGGGGGGGCAGGCCAGCCCCAGCATTTT	CASSQSGGAGQPQHF
many	15	TRBJ2-7	NA	TRBV7-8	TGTGCCAGCAGCCCCCCGGGACTCCCCTTTAGGGAGCAGTACTTC	CASSPPGLPFREQYF
few	13	TRBJ2-3	TRBD2	TRBV2	TGTGCCAGGGAGCGGGAGGCCCCAGATACGCAGTATTTT	CAREREAPDTQYF
many	15	TRBJ2-3	NA	TRBV4-2	TGTGCCAGCAGCCAAGATGGGGTCGACACAGATACGCAGTATTTT	CASSQDGVDTDTQYF
NA	15	TRBJ2-2	NA	TRBV2	TGTGCCAGCAGTGAAGGGGTAACGAACACCGGGGAGCTGTTTTTT	CASSEGVTNTGELFF
many	15	TRBJ2-3	TRBD1	TRBV5-1	TGCGCCAGCAGCTTCGGGACAGGACGCACAGATACGCAGTATTTT	CASSFGTGRTDTQYF
many	13	TRBJ2-1	NA	TRBV20-1	TGCAGTGCTAGAGGGATCAAGAGGGATGAGCAGTTCTTC	CSARGIKRDEQFF
NA	16	TRBJ2-3	TRBD2	TRBV6-5	TGTGCCAGCAGTTTATCCGGCGGGGGGAGGACAGATACGCAGTATTTT	CASSLSGGGRTDTQYF
NA	17	TRBJ2-3	TRBD2	TRBV6-4	TGTGCCAGCAGTGACACAGGCAGCGGGGGTCCCACAGATACGCAGTATTTT	CASSDTGSGGPTDTQYF
many	16	TRBJ2-2	TRBD1	TRBV4-1	TGCGCCAGCAGCCAGGCCGGACAGGGGAGCACCGGGGAGCTGTTTTTT	CASSQAGQGSTGELFF
NA	14	TRBJ2-3	TRBD2	TRBV19	TGTGCCAGTAGCACACGGGACTACCTAGATACGCAGTATTTT	CASSTRDYLDTQYF
NA	14	TRBJ2-3	NA	TRBV24-1	TGTGCCACCTCTTCGGGGGGCCCCACAGATACGCAGTATTTT	CATSSGGPTDTQYF
few	15	TRBJ1-1	TRBD1	TRBV5-1	TGCGCCAGCAGCTCCGGCGGGACAGTGAACACTGAAGCTTTCTTT	CASSSGGTVNTEAFF
many	13	TRBJ1-1	NA	TRBV12-3/TRBV12-4	TGTGCCAGCAGTTTAGGTTTAGGGTTTCGGGCTTTCTTT	CASSLGLGFRAFF
many	15	TRBJ1-1	TRBD1	TRBV12-3/TRBV12-4	TGTGCCAGCAGAGAAAGGACAGGTCCCAACGCTGAAGCTTTCTTT	CASRERTGPNAEAFF
NA	16	TRBJ1-2	NA	TRBV15	TGTGCCACCAGCAGAGATCGTGACACCTTGTACTATGGCTACACCTTC	CATSRDRDTLYYGYTF
many	17	TRBJ1-2	NA	TRBV11-2	TGTGCCAGCAGCCCCCTCGGGGCCAGCTTCCCCCCCTATGGCTACACCTTC	CASSPLGASFPPYGYTF
few	19	TRBJ2-5	TRBD2	TRBV11-2	TGTGCCAGCAGCTTAGTGGGGTATGAGCGGGAGGGCCCCCAAGAGACCCAGTACTTC	CASSLVGYEREGPQETQYF
many	15	TRBJ2-1	TRBD2	TRBV20-1	TGCAGTGCTTTCATAGCGGGAGGGGCCTACAATGAGCAGTTCTTC	CSAFIAGGAYNEQFF
NA	15	TRBJ2-3	NA	TRBV9	TGTGCCAGCAGCGCTCAAGGGGGGGCCGGGGATACGCAGTATTTT	CASSAQGGAGDTQYF
few	19	TRBJ1-3	NA	TRBV7-6	TGTGCCAGCAGCTTAATGGGTGTTGCAGGGACCGTCTCTGGAAACACCATATATTTT	CASSLMGVAGTVSGNTIYF
many	12	TRBJ1-1	NA	TRBV5-1	TGCGCCAGCAGGGACACCGCTGCTGAAGCTTTCTTT	CASRDTAAEAFF
NA	14	TRBJ2-5	NA	TRBV9	TGTGCCAGCAGCGTAGAGACCAACGGAGAGACCCAGTACTTC	CASSVETNGETQYF
many	15	TRBJ1-6	TRBD1	TRBV2	TGTGCCAGCACGGGACAGGGTGGTGTAGGAGAACCCCTCCACTTT	CASTGQGGVGEPLHF
few	14	TRBJ1-1	NA	TRBV5-1	TGCGCCAGCAGCTTGCCAGGGAGCCAAACTGAAGCTTTCTTT	CASSLPGSQTEAFF
few	15	TRBJ2-7	TRBD2	TRBV25-1	TGTGCCAGCAGTGAGACTAGCGGTCGATCCTACGAGCAGTACTTC	CASSETSGRSYEQYF
few	17	TRBJ2-5	TRBD2	TRBV2	TGTGCCAGCAGTACCAACGGACTAGCGGGAGGACTGGAGACCCAGTACTTC	CASSTNGLAGGLETQYF
NA	15	TRBJ2-5	TRBD2	TRBV28	TGTGCCAGCAGTGATCCCGGGACTACACAAGAGACCCAGTACTTC	CASSDPGTTQETQYF
NA	12	TRBJ2-1	TRBD1	TRBV23-1	TGCGCCAGCATCGACAGGGGAGGTGAGCAGTTCTTC	CASIDRGGEQFF
NA	14	TRBJ2-2	TRBD1	TRBV7-9	TGTGCCAGCAGCTTCGGGACAGCCACCGGGGAGCTGTTTTTT	CASSFGTATGELFF
NA	13	TRBJ1-1	TRBD1	TRBV7-8	TGTGCCAGCAGCTCAGGGGGTAGGGGGGAAGCTTTCTTT	CASSSGGRGEAFF
few	12	TRBJ2-2	NA	TRBV10-2	TGCGCCAGCACCCAAGCGGCGGGGGAGCTGTTTTTT	CASTQAAGELFF
few	15	TRBJ2-1	NA	TRBV20-1	TGCAGTGCAAACCAGGGAGATGGCTCCTACAATGAGCAGTTCTTC	CSANQGDGSYNEQFF
few	13	TRBJ2-2	TRBD1	TRBV14	TGTGCCAGCAGCCAAATAGGGGGCGTGGAGCTGTTTTTT	CASSQIGGVELFF
few	15	TRBJ2-1	NA	TRBV4-1	TGCGCCAGCAGCCATCCTCCCGGGACCTACAATGAGCAGTTCTTC	CASSHPPGTYNEQFF
few	12	TRBJ2-5	NA	TRBV25-1	TGTGCCAGCGGGACATCCGGGGAGACCCAGTACTTC	CASGTSGETQYF
few	16	TRBJ2-1	NA	TRBV6-5	TGTGCCAGCAGTTACCGCGCGGGGGCCGGGGACAATGAGCAGTTCTTC	CASSYRAGAGDNEQFF
NA	15	TRBJ1-2	NA	TRBV6-1	TGTGCCAGCAGTGAAAGGGCAGGGTATTACTATGGCTACACCTTC	CASSERAGYYYGYTF
NA	18	TRBJ2-1	TRBD1	TRBV5-1	TGCGCCAGCAGCTACGGACAGGGTGCCCAACCGTCCTACAATGGGCAGTTCTTC	CASSYGQGAQPSYNGQFF
NA	16	TRBJ2-5	TRBD2	TRBV10-3	TGTGCCATCAGTGACGCGGCGGCTAGCGGGGGAGAGACCCAGTACTTC	CAISDAAASGGETQYF
many	14	TRBJ1-2	TRBD1	TRBV5-1	TGCGCCAGCAGCTTGGACAGGGGTGTTTATGGCTACACCTTC	CASSLDRGVYGYTF
many	13	TRBJ2-6	NA	TRBV12-3/TRBV12-4	TGTGCCAGCAGTCAGTCTGGGGCCAACGTCCTGACTTTC	CASSQSGANVLTF
many	16	TRBJ2-2	TRBD1	TRBV12-3/TRBV12-4	TGTGCCAGCAGTTTTGAGGGACAGGGAACCACCGGGGAGCTGTTTTTT	CASSFEGQGTTGELFF
few	14	TRBJ1-3	TRBD1	TRBV20-1	TGCAGTGCTAGAACAGGGGGCTCTGGAAACACCATATATTTT	CSARTGGSGNTIYF
many	14	TRBJ2-1	TRBD2	TRBV6-1	TGTGCCAGCAGTCCCGGACTAGGCCTGAATGAGCAGTTCTTC	CASSPGLGLNEQFF
few	15	TRBJ1-1	TRBD1	TRBV3-1	TGTGCCAGCAGCCAAGGGGGACAGTCAGGCACTGAAGCTTTCTTT	CASSQGGQSGTEAFF
NA	13	TRBJ2-3	TRBD1	TRBV7-6	TGTGCCAGCAGCGGACAGGGTATAGATACGCAGTATTTT	CASSGQGIDTQYF
few	14	TRBJ2-7	TRBD1	TRBV5-1	TGCGCCAGCAGCGACGGGACAGGGGCCTACGAGCAGTACTTC	CASSDGTGAYEQYF
many	14	TRBJ1-5	TRBD1	TRBV15	TGTGCCACCAGCGTTGACAGGGTGGGTCAGCCCCAGCATTTT	CATSVDRVGQPQHF
NA	13	TRBJ2-7	NA	TRBV20-1	TGCAGTGCTAGAGATGGCCCTGGGCGCGAGCAGTACTTC	CSARDGPGREQYF
many	15	TRBJ2-1	NA	TRBV15	TGTGCCACCAGCAGAGCATCCGGGGGCTTCTATGAGCAGTTCTTC	CATSRASGGFYEQFF